The clone carrying this T cell receptor beta chain was seen only a few times. Its target is not known. The data are from a study of blood T cells in healthy people across ages. Study-level results: Estimated diversity, derived from one million T cells, was regarded as an underestimate. Researchers said unsorted PBMCs prevented a conclusive naive versus antigen-experienced comparison. The recorded TCR beta diversity per million T cells decreased in a roughly linear manner with age.

Then a second PCR, running about 7 to 11 cycles, was carried out with a sample-barcoded 5' primer and a J-beta primer mix. TCRdb reanalysed the 5' RACE reads using MiXCR and keeps one entry per CDR3 protein. Here the sample spans 550,000 to 750,000 distinct CDR3 sequences, around 21% being singletons. Trimming pared 6 bases from V and 4 bases from J, leaving 15 bases between. The CDR3 consists of 14 residues. Looked up from germline, CDR1 is MNHEY and CDR2 is SVGEGT. Sample: blood. The sequence derives from a man in his 70s in good health. The chain is built from TRBV6-2 or TRBV6-3 and TRBJ2-5; D not resolved. CDR3 in amino acids: CASSRASSAETQYF. CDR3 bases: TGTGCCAGCAGCCGGGCCTCGTCCGCAGAGACCCAGTACTTC.